A single sample gave rise to the 21 T cell receptor beta chains below, sequenced in a study of blood T cell repertoires in COVID-19. TCRdb keeps only in-frame clones here, not all; method: immunoSEQ multiplex PCR. The sample has roughly 250,000 clones, roughly 79% seen once. Material for sequencing was peripheral blood. The receptors were sampled from a woman aged 80 or older with acute or convalescent COVID-19.

For this clone: This sample includes further DNA sequences coding for the same CDR3. In nucleotides, the CDR3 is TGTGCCAGCAGTTTGACAGTATATGGCTACACCTTC. Its protein is CASSLTVYGYTF. The rearrangement uses TRBV12-3 or TRBV12-4 and TRBJ1-2; possibly TRBD1 for D (5 bases). This CDR3 region has 12 residues. V dropped 3 bases and J dropped 5 bases, with 7 bases sitting between them.

The chain recombines TRBV11-2 with TRBJ2-5; maybe TRBD2 (6 bases). CDR1 and CDR2 from the germline V gene are SGHAT and FQNNGV. Trimming shortened V by 5 bases and J by 4 bases, and 14 bases separated the two germline ends. The CDR3 is 14 residues long. CDR3 nucleotides: TGTGCCAGCAGCCCCCCGGGAGTACGAGAGACCCAGTACTTC. This codes for CASSPPGVRETQYF.

V is TRBV2 and J is TRBJ1-4; no reliable D call. The CDR3 is 13 amino acids. Per germline, CDR1 SNHLY and CDR2 FYNNEI. V lost 4 bases to trimming and J lost 5 bases, with 8 bases between them. CDR3 sequence reads: CASSVVANEKLFF. The CDR3 nucleotides are TGTGCCAGCAGTGTAGTAGCAAATGAAAAACTGTTTTTT.

The chain carries TRBV24-1 and TRBJ1-1, with a possible D match to TRBD1 (5 bases). Germline CDR1 and CDR2: KGHDR and SFDVKD. V shed 7 bases and J shed 1 base, with 12 bases lying between them. CDR3 length: 14 amino acids. Here the CDR3 DNA reads TGTGCCACCAGCGCCGCAGGGTGGAACACTGAAGCTTTCTTT. Protein: CATSAAGWNTEAFF.

The V call is TRBV6-6, the J call TRBJ1-5, with 10 bases matching TRBD1. Trimming cost V 9 bases and J 1 base; bases outside gene matches: 9. This CDR3 has 16 amino acids. CDR1 and CDR2 from the germline V gene are MNHNY and SVGAGI (reference sequence). The CDR3 here is CASTIQGQGSNQPQHF. The CDR3, as DNA: TGTGCCAGTACGATTCAGGGACAGGGGAGCAATCAGCCCCAGCATTTT.

The chain uses TRBV19 and TRBJ1-4, with D possibly being TRBD1 (6 bases). The ends were cut back, 9 bases at V and 3 bases at J, with 11 bases in the middle. Germline CDR1 and CDR2: LNHDA and SQIVND (reference sequence). CDR3 length equals 13 residues. This CDR3 is CASSDRSNEKLFF. CDR3 sequence (DNA): TGTGCCAGCAGCGACAGGTCTAATGAAAAACTGTTTTTT.

This sequence joins TRBV28 and TRBJ1-3, with 7 bases fitting TRBD1. The junction had 14 bases not matched to a gene; V was cut back by 6 bases and J by 6 bases. This CDR3 has 16 amino acids. Per germline, CDR1 MDHEN and CDR2 SYDVKM. CDR3 protein: CASSAGTAPEENTIYF. The CDR3 bases are TGTGCCAGCAGCGCCGGGACAGCACCTGAGGAAAACACCATATATTTT. Full variable domain (remainder filled in from reference TRBV28 and TRBJ1-3): DVKVTQSSRYLVKRTGEKVFLECVQDMDHENMFWYRQDPGLGLRLIYFSYDVKMKEKGDIPEGYSVSREKKERFSLILESASTNQTSMYLCASSAGTAPEENTIYFGEGSWLTVV.

This chain joins TRBV7-9 and TRBJ1-1; 10 bases match TRBD1. Unmatched junction bases numbered 9, after V lost 4 bases and J lost 4 bases. The CDR3 extends over 16 amino acids. Germline CDR1 SEHNR, CDR2 FQNEAQ (reference sequence). CDR3 sequence (DNA): TGTGCCAGCAGCTCCCTCTCGACAGGGGGCCGCACTGAAGCTTTCTTT. Residues: CASSSLSTGGRTEAFF.

V is TRBV25-1 and J is TRBJ1-5; the D is unclear. V was pared by 6 bases and J by 0 bases, with 9 bases between. The CDR3 extends over 14 amino acids. CDR1 is MGHDK, CDR2 SYGVNS, per germline. The CDR3 DNA follows: TGTGCCAGCAGCGGAGGACCTAGCAATCAGCCCCAGCATTTT. It codes for CASSGGPSNQPQHF.

The J gene is TRBJ2-1, the V gene TRBV14; 8 nucleotides align to TRBD2. Trimming removed 1 base from V and 7 bases from J; junction bases left unmatched: 3. CDR3 length equals 14 residues. Germline loops: CDR1 SGHDN, CDR2 FVKESK. CDR3 residues: CASSQVGGRNEQFF. CDR3 DNA: TGTGCCAGCAGCCAAGTGGGCGGGAGGAATGAGCAGTTCTTC.

V and J are TRBV18 and TRBJ1-1, with 7 bases aligning to TRBD1. Germline loops: CDR1 KGHSH, CDR2 LQKENI. The length of the CDR3 is 15 residues. V lost 3 bases, J lost 2 bases, and 6 bases stayed unmatched. The CDR3 here is CASSPRGPANTEAFF. As DNA, the CDR3 is TGTGCCAGCTCACCGAGGGGGCCGGCTAACACTGAAGCTTTCTTT.

Worth noting for this clone: One junction end does not reproduce the germline sequence, and a read error may be involved. CDR3 protein: CASTLGQGVNQPQHF. In DNA form, the CDR3 reads TGTGCCAGCACCTTGGGGCAGGGGGTCAATCAGCCCCAGCATTTT. V is TRBV5-6 and J is TRBJ1-5; the match to TRBD1 covers 7 bases. This CDR3 has 15 amino acids. Germline lookup yields CDR1 SGHDT and CDR2 YYEEEE.

This clone occurred a few times. The V gene is TRBV9, the J gene TRBJ1-3; weak D call: TRBD1 (6 bases). Trimming left V 3 bases short and J 4 bases short, with 11 bases between. Germline loops: CDR1 SGDLS, CDR2 YYNGEE. CDR3 length: 14 residues. CDR3 sequence: CASSATGNGNTIYF. The CDR3 nucleotides read TGTGCCAGCAGCGCTACAGGGAACGGAAACACCATATATTTT.

The V and J genes are TRBV7-2 and TRBJ2-7, with 8 bases that match TRBD1. The CDR3 is 15 residues long. Germline CDR1 SGHTA, CDR2 FQGNSA. V lost 4 bases, J lost 3 bases, and 8 bases stayed unmatched. The CDR3 nucleotides are TGTGCCAGCAGCTCACAGGGGGACAGTAACTACGAGCAGTACTTC. This sequence encodes CASSSQGDSNYEQYF.

The rearrangement joins TRBV18 to TRBJ2-7; tentative D call: TRBD2 (5 bases). Per germline, CDR1 KGHSH and CDR2 LQKENI. This CDR3 is built from 14 residues. Trimming left V 2 bases short and J 4 bases short, with 12 bases between. The CDR3 sequence is CASSPGRTSYEQYF. The CDR3 nucleotides are TGTGCCAGCTCACCAGGGAGAACATCATACGAGCAGTACTTC.

The V gene is TRBV6-2 or TRBV6-3, the J gene TRBJ2-7; D not resolved. V lost 3 bases and J 3 bases, leaving 3 bases between the germline ends. Per germline, CDR1 MNHEY and CDR2 SVGEGT. The CDR3 is 11 residues long. Written as DNA, the CDR3 is TGTGCCAGCAGTTATTACTACGAGCAGTACTTC. Its translation is CASSYYYEQYF.

V and J are TRBV3-1 (or the pseudogene TRBV3-2) and TRBJ1-1; D call uncertain. The CDR3 totals 14 residues. CDR1 LGHDT and CDR2 YNNKEL come from the germline V gene (reference sequence). V was cut by 1 base and J by 10 bases, with 16 bases left in between. The CDR3 DNA follows: TGTGCCAGCAGCCAAGGGGAGTGGCCCTCGAGAGCTTTCTTT. It specifies CASSQGEWPSRAFF.

This sequence joins TRBV2 and TRBJ1-4; D is possibly TRBD1 (5 bases). Trimming took 9 bases from V and 3 from J, leaving 11 bases between them. The CDR3 is 13 amino acids. The germline gives CDR1 SNHLY, CDR2 FYNNEI. The CDR3 region has the DNA TGTGCCAGTTCAGGGCCCTCTAATGAAAAACTGTTTTTT. It is translated as CASSGPSNEKLFF.

The rearrangement uses TRBV6-2 or TRBV6-3 and TRBJ2-3; the match to TRBD2 covers 8 bases. V lost 2 bases to trimming and J lost 4 bases; unmatched junction nucleotides: 2. The germline CDR1 and CDR2 sequences are MNHEY and SVGEGT. The CDR3 length is 14 residues. This CDR3 is CASSYTGGADTQYF. The CDR3 nucleotides read TGTGCCAGCAGTTACACCGGGGGGGCAGATACGCAGTATTTT.

J is TRBJ1-5 and V is TRBV6-6; weak D call: TRBD1 (6 bases). V lost 4 bases, J lost 6 bases, and 13 bases lay in between. CDR3 length equals 14 residues. CDR1 and CDR2 from the germline V gene are MNHNY and SVGAGI (reference sequence). The CDR3 nucleotides are TGTGCCAGCAGTTTAAGTACAGGGAGTCAGCCCCAGCATTTT. Encoded protein: CASSLSTGSQPQHF.

Notes on this clone: The same CDR3 can be traced to other DNA sequences in this sample. The V and J genes are TRBV19 and TRBJ1-2, with D hard to call. Germline loops: CDR1 LNHDA, CDR2 SQIVND (reference sequence). Between the trimmed V and J ends, which lost 0 bases and 3 bases, there was a span of 8 bases. The CDR3 totals 14 residues. For the CDR3, the DNA is TGTGCCAGTAGTATAGATCCCGGTTACTATGGCTACACCTTC. Its translation: CASSIDPGYYGYTF.